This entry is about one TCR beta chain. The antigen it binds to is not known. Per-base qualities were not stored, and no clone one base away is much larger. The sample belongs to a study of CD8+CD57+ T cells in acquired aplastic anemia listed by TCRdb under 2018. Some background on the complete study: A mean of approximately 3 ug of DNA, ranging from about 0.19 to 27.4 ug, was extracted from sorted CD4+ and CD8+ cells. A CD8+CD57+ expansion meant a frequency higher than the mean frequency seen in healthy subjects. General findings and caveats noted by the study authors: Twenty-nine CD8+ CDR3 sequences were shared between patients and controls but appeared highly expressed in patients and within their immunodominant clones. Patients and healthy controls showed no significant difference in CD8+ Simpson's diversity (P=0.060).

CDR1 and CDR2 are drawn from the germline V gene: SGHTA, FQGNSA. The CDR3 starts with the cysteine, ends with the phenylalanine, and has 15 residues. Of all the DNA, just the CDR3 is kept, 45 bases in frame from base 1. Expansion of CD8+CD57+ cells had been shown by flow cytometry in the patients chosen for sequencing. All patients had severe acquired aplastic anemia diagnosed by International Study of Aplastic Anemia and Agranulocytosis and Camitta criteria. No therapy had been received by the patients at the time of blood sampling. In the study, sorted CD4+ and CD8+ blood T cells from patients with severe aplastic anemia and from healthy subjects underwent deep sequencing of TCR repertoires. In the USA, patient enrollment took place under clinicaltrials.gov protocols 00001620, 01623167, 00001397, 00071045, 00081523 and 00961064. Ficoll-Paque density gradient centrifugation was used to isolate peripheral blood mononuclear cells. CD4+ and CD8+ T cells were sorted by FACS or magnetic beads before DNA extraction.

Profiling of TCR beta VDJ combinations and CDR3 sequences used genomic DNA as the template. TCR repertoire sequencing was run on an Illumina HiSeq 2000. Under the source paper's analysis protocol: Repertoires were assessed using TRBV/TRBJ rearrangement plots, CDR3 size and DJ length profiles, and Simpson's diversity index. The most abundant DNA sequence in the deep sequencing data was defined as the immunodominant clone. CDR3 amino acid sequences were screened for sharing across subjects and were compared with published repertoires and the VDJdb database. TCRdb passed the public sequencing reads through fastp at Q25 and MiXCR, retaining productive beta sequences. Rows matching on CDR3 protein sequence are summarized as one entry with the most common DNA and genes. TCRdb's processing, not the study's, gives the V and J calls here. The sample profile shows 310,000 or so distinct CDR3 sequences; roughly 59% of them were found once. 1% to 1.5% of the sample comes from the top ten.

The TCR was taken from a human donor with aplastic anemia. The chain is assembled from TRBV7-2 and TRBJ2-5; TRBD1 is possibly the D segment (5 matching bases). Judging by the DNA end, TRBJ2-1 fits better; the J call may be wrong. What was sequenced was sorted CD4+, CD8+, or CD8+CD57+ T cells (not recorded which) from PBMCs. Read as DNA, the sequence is TGTGCCAGCAGCGCGACAGCGAGCCCCTACAATGAGCAGTTCTTC. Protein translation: CASSATASPYNEQFF.